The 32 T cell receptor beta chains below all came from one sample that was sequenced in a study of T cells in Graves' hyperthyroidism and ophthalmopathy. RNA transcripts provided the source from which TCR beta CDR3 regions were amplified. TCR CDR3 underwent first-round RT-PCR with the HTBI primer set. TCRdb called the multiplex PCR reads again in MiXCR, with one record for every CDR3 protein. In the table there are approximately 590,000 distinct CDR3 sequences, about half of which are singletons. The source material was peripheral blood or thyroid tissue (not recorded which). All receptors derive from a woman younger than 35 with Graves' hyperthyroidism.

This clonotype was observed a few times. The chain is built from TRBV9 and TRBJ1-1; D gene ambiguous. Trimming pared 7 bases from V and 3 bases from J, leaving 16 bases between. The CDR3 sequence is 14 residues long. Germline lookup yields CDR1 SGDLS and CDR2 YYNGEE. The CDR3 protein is CASGVEARDTEAFF. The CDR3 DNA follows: TGTGCCAGCGGGGTGGAGGCAAGGGACACTGAAGCTTTCTTT.

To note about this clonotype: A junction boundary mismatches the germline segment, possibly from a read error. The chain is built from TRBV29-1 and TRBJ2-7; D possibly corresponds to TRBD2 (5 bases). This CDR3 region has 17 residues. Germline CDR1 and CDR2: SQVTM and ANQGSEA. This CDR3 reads CSVDSRGGRVGSYEQCF. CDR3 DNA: TGCAGCGTTGACAGTCGCGGAGGACGCGTTGGCTCCTACGAGCAGTGCTTC.

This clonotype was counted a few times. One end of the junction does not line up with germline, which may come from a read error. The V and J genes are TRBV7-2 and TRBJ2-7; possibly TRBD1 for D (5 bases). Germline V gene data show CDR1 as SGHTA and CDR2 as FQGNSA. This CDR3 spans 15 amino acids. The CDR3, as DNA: TGCGCCAGCAGCCCCCAGCTATCCAGGGCCTACGAGCAGTACTTC. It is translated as CASSPQLSRAYEQYF.

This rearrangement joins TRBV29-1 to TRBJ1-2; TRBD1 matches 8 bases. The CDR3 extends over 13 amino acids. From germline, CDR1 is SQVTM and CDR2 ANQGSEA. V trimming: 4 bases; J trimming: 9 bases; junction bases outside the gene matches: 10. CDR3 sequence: CSVGTGQGWSYTF. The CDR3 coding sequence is TGCAGCGTTGGAACAGGACAGGGTTGGAGCTACACCTTC.

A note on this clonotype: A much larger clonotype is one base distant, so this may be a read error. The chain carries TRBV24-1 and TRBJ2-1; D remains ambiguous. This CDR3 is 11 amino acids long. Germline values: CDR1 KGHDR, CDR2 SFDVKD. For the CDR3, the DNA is TGTGCCACCAGTGATACGCTAAGGGCGACCTTC. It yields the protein CATSDTLRATF.

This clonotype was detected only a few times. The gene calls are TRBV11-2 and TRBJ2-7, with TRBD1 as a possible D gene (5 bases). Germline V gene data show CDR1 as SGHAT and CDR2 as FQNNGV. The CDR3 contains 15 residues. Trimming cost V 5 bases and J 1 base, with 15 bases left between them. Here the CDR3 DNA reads TGTGCCAGCAGCCACACGACAGAACCTTCCTACGAGCAGTACTTC. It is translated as CASSHTTEPSYEQYF.

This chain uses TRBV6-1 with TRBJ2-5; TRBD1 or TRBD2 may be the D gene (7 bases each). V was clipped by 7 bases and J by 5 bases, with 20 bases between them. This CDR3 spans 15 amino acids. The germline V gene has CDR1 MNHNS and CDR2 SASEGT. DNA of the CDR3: TGTGCCAGCATCCGGGACAGCGGGATGCGGGAGACCCAGTACTTC. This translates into CASIRDSGMRETQYF.

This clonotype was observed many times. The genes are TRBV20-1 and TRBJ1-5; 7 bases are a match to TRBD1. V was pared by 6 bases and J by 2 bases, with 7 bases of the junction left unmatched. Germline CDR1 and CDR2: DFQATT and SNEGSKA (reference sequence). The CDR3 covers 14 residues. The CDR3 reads CSAWDSLGNQPQHF. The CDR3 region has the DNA TGCAGTGCGTGGGACAGCTTGGGCAATCAGCCCCAGCATTTT.

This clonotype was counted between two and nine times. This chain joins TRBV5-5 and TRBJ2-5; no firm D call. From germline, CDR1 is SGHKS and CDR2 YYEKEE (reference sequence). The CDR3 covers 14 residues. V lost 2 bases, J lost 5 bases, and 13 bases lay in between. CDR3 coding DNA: TGTGCCAGCAGCTTCGTCTTGTTCGGGGAGACCCAGTACTTC. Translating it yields CASSFVLFGETQYF.

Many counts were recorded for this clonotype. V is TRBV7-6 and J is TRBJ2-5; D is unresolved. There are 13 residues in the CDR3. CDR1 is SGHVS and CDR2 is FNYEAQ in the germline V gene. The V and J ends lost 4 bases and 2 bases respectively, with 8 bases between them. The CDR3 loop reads CASSSTRQETQYF. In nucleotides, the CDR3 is TGTGCCAGCAGCTCTACAAGGCAAGAGACCCAGTACTTC.

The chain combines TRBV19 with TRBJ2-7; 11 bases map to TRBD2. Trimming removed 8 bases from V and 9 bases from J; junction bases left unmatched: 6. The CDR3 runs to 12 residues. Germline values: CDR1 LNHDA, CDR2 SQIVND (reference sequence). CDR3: CASSSLAGAQYF. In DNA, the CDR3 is TGTGCCAGTTCTTCACTAGCGGGAGCGCAGTACTTC.

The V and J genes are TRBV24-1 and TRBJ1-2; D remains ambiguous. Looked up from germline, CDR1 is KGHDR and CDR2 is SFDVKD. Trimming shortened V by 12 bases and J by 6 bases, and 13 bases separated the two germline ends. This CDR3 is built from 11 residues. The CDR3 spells CAWAPGNGYTF. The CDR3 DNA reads TGTGCCTGGGCCCCCGGGAATGGCTACACCTTC.

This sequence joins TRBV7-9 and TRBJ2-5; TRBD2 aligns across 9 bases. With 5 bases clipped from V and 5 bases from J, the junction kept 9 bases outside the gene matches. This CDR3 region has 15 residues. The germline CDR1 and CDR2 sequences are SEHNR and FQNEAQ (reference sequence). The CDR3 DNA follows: TGTGCCAGCAGCCCCATTTTTAGCGGGAGTGAGACCCAGTACTTC. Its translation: CASSPIFSGSETQYF.

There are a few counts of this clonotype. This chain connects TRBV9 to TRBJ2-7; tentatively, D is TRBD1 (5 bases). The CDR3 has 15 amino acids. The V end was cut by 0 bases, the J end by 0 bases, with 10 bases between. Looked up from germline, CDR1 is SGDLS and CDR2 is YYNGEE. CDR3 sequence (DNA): TGTGCCAGCAGCGTAGACCGGACACCCTCCTACGAGCAGTACTTC. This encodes CASSVDRTPSYEQYF.

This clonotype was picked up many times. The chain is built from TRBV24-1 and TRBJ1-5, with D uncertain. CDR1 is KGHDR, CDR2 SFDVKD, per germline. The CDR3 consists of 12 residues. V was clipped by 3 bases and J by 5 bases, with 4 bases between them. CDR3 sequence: CATSDGDQPQHF. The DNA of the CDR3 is TGTGCCACCAGTGATGGGGATCAGCCCCAGCATTTT.

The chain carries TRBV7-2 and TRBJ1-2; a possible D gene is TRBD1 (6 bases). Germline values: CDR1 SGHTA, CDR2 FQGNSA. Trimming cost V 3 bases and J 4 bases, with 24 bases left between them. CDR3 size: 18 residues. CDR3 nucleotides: TGTGCCAGCAGCTTGAAACTAGCTTCGAAGACAGGCACCTATGGCTACACCTTC. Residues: CASSLKLASKTGTYGYTF. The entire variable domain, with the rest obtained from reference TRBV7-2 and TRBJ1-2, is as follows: GAGVSQSPSNKVTEKGKDVELRCDPISGHTALYWYRQSLGQGLEFLIYFQGNSAPDKSGLPSDRFSAERTGGSVSTLTIQRTQQEDSAVYLCASSLKLASKTGTYGYTFGSGTRLTVV.

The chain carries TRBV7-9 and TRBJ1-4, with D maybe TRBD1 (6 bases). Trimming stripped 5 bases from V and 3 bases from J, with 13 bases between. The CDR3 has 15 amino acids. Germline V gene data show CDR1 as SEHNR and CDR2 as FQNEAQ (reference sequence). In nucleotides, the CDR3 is TGTGCCAGCAGCAAGATTACAGGGTCTAATGAAAAACTGTTTTTT. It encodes CASSKITGSNEKLFF.

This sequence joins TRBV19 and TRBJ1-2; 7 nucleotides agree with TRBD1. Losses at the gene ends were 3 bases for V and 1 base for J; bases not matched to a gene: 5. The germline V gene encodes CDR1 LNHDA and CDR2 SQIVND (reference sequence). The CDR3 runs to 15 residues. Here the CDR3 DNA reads TGTGCCAGTAGTATGGACGGGACAGTTAACTATGGCTACACCTTC. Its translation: CASSMDGTVNYGYTF.

CDR3 amino acids: CASSPTGITGELFF. CDR3 coding DNA: TGTGCCAGCAGCCCGACAGGGATAACCGGGGAGCTGTTTTTT. This chain uses TRBV7-2 with TRBJ2-2; 7 nucleotides line up with TRBD1. Germline V gene sequence: CDR1 SGHTA, CDR2 FQGNSA. J gave up 5 bases and V 5 bases, and 5 bases lay outside the gene matches. The CDR3 consists of 14 residues.

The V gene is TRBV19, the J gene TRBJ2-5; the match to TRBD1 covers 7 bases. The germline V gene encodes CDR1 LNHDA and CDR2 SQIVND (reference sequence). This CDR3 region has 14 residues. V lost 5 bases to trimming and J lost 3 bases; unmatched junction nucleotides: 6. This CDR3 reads CASSAFGTEETQYF. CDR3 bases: TGTGCCAGTAGTGCCTTCGGGACAGAAGAGACCCAGTACTTC.

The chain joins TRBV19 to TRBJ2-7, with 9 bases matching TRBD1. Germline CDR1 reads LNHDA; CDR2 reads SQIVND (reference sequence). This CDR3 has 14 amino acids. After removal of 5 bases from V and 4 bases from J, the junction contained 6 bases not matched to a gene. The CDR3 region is CASSPRDREYEQYF. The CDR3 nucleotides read TGTGCCAGTAGTCCTAGGGACAGGGAATACGAGCAGTACTTC.

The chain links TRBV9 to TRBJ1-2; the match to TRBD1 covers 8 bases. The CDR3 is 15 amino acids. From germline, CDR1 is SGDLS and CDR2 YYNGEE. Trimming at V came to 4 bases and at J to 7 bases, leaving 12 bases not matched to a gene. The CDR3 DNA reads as TGTGCCAGCAGCCCAGATCCCTTGCAGGGGGCTGGCTACACCTTC. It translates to CASSPDPLQGAGYTF.

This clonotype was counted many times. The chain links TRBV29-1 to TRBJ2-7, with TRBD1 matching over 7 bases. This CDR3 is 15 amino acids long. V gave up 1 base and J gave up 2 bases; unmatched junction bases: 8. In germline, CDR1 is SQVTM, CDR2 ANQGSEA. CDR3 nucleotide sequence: TGCAGCGTTGAAGGGTCGACAGGGAACCCCTACGAGCAGTACTTC. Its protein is CSVEGSTGNPYEQYF.

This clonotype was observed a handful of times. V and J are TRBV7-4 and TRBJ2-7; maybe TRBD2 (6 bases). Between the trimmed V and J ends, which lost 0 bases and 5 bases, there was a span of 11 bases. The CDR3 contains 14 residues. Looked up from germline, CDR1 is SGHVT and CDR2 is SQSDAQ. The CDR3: CASSLAGGKNEQYF. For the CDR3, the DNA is TGTGCCAGCAGCTTAGCGGGAGGAAAAAACGAGCAGTACTTC.

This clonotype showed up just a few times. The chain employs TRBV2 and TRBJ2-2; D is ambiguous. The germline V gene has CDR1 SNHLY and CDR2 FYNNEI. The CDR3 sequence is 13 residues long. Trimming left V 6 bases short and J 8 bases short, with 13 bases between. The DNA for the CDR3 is TGTGCCAGCAGCCCCGCCGTAGTAGGGGAGCTGTTTTTT. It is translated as CASSPAVVGELFF.

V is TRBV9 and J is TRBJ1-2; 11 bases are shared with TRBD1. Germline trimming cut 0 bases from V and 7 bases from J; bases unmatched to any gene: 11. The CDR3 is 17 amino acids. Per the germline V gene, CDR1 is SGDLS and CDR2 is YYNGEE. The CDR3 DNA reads TGTGCCAGCAGCGTAGTTGCGACGGGACAGGGGGTCGGTGGCTACACCTTC. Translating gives CASSVVATGQGVGGYTF.

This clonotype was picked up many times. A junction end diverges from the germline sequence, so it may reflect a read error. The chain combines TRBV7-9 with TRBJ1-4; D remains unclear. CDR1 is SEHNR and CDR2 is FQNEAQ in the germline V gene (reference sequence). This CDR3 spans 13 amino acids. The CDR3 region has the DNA TGTGCCAGCAGCCCCGACCCTAAGGAAAAACTGTTTTTT. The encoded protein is CASSPDPKEKLFF.

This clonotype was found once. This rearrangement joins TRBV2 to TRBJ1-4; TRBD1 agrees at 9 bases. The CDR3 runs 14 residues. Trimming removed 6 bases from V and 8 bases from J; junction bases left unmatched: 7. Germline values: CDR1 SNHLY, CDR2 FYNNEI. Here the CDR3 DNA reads TGTGCCAGCAGCGCGGGACAGGGCGACGAAAAACTGTTTTTT. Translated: CASSAGQGDEKLFF. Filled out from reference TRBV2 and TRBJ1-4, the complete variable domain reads EPEVTQTPSHQVTQMGQEVILRCVPISNHLYFYWYRQILGQKVEFLVSFYNNEISEKSEIFDDQFSVERPDGSNFTLKIRSTKLEDSAMYFCASSAGQGDEKLFFGSGTQLSVL.

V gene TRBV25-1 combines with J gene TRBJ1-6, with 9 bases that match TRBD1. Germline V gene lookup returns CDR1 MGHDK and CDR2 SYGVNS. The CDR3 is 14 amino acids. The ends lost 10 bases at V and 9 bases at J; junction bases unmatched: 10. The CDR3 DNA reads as TGTGCCAACCCGGGAGACAGGGGGACTTCACCCCTCCACTTT. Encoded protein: CANPGDRGTSPLHF.

In DNA form, the CDR3 reads TGTGCCAGCAGCTTTGGGACAGCCATGAACACTGAAGCTTTCTTT. Amino acids: CASSFGTAMNTEAFF. The chain carries TRBV7-9 and TRBJ1-1; 7 nucleotides match TRBD1. The germline V gene has CDR1 SEHNR and CDR2 FQNEAQ (reference sequence). V lost 3 bases to trimming and J lost 0 bases; unmatched junction nucleotides: 4. This CDR3 comprises 15 residues.

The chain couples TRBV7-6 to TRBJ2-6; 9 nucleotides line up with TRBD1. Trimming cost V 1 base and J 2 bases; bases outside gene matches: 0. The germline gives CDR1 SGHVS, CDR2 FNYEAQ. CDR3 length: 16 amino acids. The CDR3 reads CASSLGDRAGANVLTF. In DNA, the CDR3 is TGTGCCAGCAGCTTAGGGGACAGGGCTGGGGCCAACGTCCTGACTTTC.

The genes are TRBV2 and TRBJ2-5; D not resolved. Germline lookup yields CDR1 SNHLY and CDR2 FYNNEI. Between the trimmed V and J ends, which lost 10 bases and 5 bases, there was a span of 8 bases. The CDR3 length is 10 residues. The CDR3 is CATIRETQYF. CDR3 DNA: TGTGCCACCATACGCGAGACCCAGTACTTC.